This T cell receptor (beta chain) stems from a study of cytomegalovirus exposure and HLA in healthy donors. 60 Vbeta and 13 Jbeta primers were used in PCR. Measured with immunoSEQ multiplex PCR; TCRdb has only the in-frame clones, and not every one. The sample contains 150,000 to 200,000 clones, roughly 81% of which appear only once. This clone has only one observation. The antigen is unknown. Regarding the study as a whole: Researchers reported from a later analysis that most CMV-associated TCR beta chains appeared HLA-restricted. Reportedly, fewer N-insertions than the approximately 700-donor mean appeared in an Asian-associated ancestry cluster in a later analysis. Data from an earlier analysis indicated that most TCR beta V segments were productive either about 90% or about 30% of the time. In vitro testing confirmed a few CMV-associated chains as specific for CMV antigens.

V was pared by 7 bases and J by 7 bases, with 10 bases of the junction left unmatched. CDR3 length equals 14 residues. Germline V lookup: CDR1 LNHDA, CDR2 SQIVND (reference sequence). This receptor was taken from a man aged 18 to 29 in good health and CMV-seropositive. Material: PBMCs. This chain links TRBV19 with TRBJ1-2, with 9 bases identical to TRBD1. CDR3 in amino acids: CASNDGTGRGGYTF. CDR3 in DNA: TGTGCCAGTAATGACGGGACAGGGAGGGGTGGCTACACCTTC. The variable domain in full, completed from reference TRBV19 and TRBJ1-2, reads DGGITQSPKYLFRKEGQNVTLSCEQNLNHDAMYWYRQDPGQGLRLIYYSQIVNDFQKGDIAEGYSVSREKKESFPLTVTSAQKNPTAFYLCASNDGTGRGGYTFGSGTRLTVV.